This is a list of T cell receptor beta chains from one sample in a study of control samples from healthy donors and cancer patients. Here immunoSEQ multiplex PCR was the method, and the copy in TCRdb shows in-frame clones only, minus some. The sample records some 150,000 clones, about 90% being singletons. Sequenced: blood. Every receptor here comes from a man aged 30-40 years in good health. CDR3s include the opening cysteine and the closing phenylalanine or tryptophan. The D gene is left open where the match is weak. The listing skips clone size in some rows; elsewhere it reads once, few, many or a size class.

cdr3_nt,cdr3_aa,d_call,clone_size,v_call,j_call
TGCAGCGCAGGGGGTATGTCAGCGGCAGATACGCAGTATTTT,CSAGGMSAADTQYF,TRBD1,NA,TRBV29-1,TRBJ2-3
TGTGCCAGCAGCCCTAGACCTCGACAGGGGGCGTCTGGAAACACCATATATTTT,CASSPRPRQGASGNTIYF,TRBD1,NA,TRBV7-9,TRBJ1-3
TGTGCCAGCAGCAAAGGGAAGGGGACAGGGGCCTACGAGCAGTACTTC,CASSKGKGTGAYEQYF,NA,NA,TRBV21-1,TRBJ2-7
TGTGCCAGCAGCCTAAGGGGGGCCACCTACAATGAGCAGTTCTTC,CASSLRGATYNEQFF,NA,NA,TRBV7-9,TRBJ2-1
TGTGCCAGCAGCGTGACCTCGGGGGGGCACTACAATGAGCAGTTCTTC,CASSVTSGGHYNEQFF,TRBD2,NA,TRBV9,TRBJ2-1
TGTGCCAGCAGCCCCCAGACAGGGGTTGTCACTGAAGCTTTCTTT,CASSPQTGVVTEAFF,TRBD1,once,TRBV9,TRBJ1-1
TGTGCCAGCAGCTTAGATCTGGACGAGCAGTACTTC,CASSLDLDEQYF,NA,few,TRBV11-3,TRBJ2-7
TGTGCCAGCAGCCATTTATCCAACGAGCAGTACTTC,CASSHLSNEQYF,NA,NA,TRBV7-8,TRBJ2-7
TGTGCCAGCAAGTCCGGTACCTACAATGAGCAGTTCTTC,CASKSGTYNEQFF,NA,NA,TRBV28,TRBJ2-1
TGTGCCAGCAGTTTACCCCTCCAGGGTTATAGCAATCAGCCCCAGCATTTT,CASSLPLQGYSNQPQHF,NA,NA,TRBV28,TRBJ1-5
TGTGCTAGTGGTTTGGGGACAAGCACAGATACGCAGTATTTT,CASGLGTSTDTQYF,NA,few,TRBV12-5,TRBJ2-3
TGTGCCAGCAGCTTCCTTGCACTAGCGGCAAGCACAGATACGCAGTATTTT,CASSFLALAASTDTQYF,TRBD2,NA,TRBV14,TRBJ2-3
TGTGCCAGCAGCTTATGGGGACCCTCCTACGAGCAGTACTTC,CASSLWGPSYEQYF,NA,NA,TRBV7-2,TRBJ2-7
TGTGCCAGTAGTATAGACAGGGGAGGCAATCAGCCCCAGCATTTT,CASSIDRGGNQPQHF,NA,NA,TRBV19,TRBJ1-5
TGTGCCAGCAGCGGACAGGGTAGCAATCAGCCCCAGCATTTT,CASSGQGSNQPQHF,TRBD1,NA,TRBV7-9,TRBJ1-5
TGTGCCAGTAGTATAGGACAGGGGCGCTCCTACGAGCAGTACTTC,CASSIGQGRSYEQYF,TRBD1,NA,TRBV19,TRBJ2-7
TGTGCCAGCAGTTTAGGAATGGGGACGTCCTACGAGCAGTACTTC,CASSLGMGTSYEQYF,NA,NA,TRBV27,TRBJ2-7
TGTGCCAGCAGCCGCGGGACGGACTCTGGAAACACCATATATTTT,CASSRGTDSGNTIYF,NA,NA,TRBV7-9,TRBJ1-3
TGTGCCAGCAGCGTAGACCCGACAGGGTTGGTTACGGACGAGCAGTACTTC,CASSVDPTGLVTDEQYF,TRBD1,NA,TRBV9,TRBJ2-7
TGTGCCAGCGGACGATCCCGACGATCCCGAAACACCGGGGAGCTGTTTTTT,CASGRSRRSRNTGELFF,NA,NA,TRBV11-2,TRBJ2-2
TGTGCCAGCAGCCAATCTACGGACTTCCGCCCAGATACGCAGTATTTT,CASSQSTDFRPDTQYF,NA,NA,TRBV3-1/TRBV3-2,TRBJ2-3
TGTGCCAGCAGTTTAAACCCTCGTGTAGCAGGTGTCGCGAACACCGGGGAGCTGTTTTTT,CASSLNPRVAGVANTGELFF,NA,once,TRBV28,TRBJ2-2
TGCGCCAGCAGTCAATCGGGACAGGGGTGTAGTTTTGGCAATCAGCCCCAGCATTTT,CASSQSGQGCSFGNQPQHF,TRBD1,NA,TRBV23-1,TRBJ1-5
TGTGCTAGTGGTTTGATTCAGGGGAGGACAGATACGCAGTATTTT,CASGLIQGRTDTQYF,NA,NA,TRBV12-5,TRBJ2-3
TGTGCCAGCAGCTTAGGGGGGCGCGGGCAGCCCCAGCATTTT,CASSLGGRGQPQHF,NA,NA,TRBV11-3,TRBJ1-5
TGCGCCAGCAGTGGGCAGGGGGCAGCATGGAATGAGCAGTTCTTC,CASSGQGAAWNEQFF,TRBD1,NA,TRBV10-2,TRBJ2-1
TGTGCCAGCAACTTTCAGGGTGGCACTGAAGCTTTCTTT,CASNFQGGTEAFF,NA,NA,TRBV27,TRBJ1-1
TGTGCCAGCAGCGCTACCGGGACGACCGGGGAGCTGTTTTTT,CASSATGTTGELFF,NA,NA,TRBV9,TRBJ2-2
TGTGCCAGCAGCCCATTGGAAGGGCGTAGCACTGAAGCTTTCTTT,CASSPLEGRSTEAFF,NA,once,TRBV4-2,TRBJ1-1
TGTGCCAGCAGTGACGCCACTCAAGAGACCCAGTACTTC,CASSDATQETQYF,NA,NA,TRBV2,TRBJ2-5
TGTGCCAGCAGCGTAGCGGAAGCGGGGGTGCCCACAGATACGCAGTATTTT,CASSVAEAGVPTDTQYF,TRBD2,NA,TRBV9,TRBJ2-3
TGCGCCAGCAGCAACTCGGGACTGAACACCGGGGAGCTGTTTTTT,CASSNSGLNTGELFF,NA,NA,TRBV5-1,TRBJ2-2
TGCGCCAGCAGCTATCGTCAACAGCCGAACACTGAAGCTTTCTTT,CASSYRQQPNTEAFF,NA,NA,TRBV5-1,TRBJ1-1
TGTGCCAGCGCTCGGGGGGTGTTGGATTCACCCCTCCACTTT,CASARGVLDSPLHF,NA,NA,TRBV5-6,TRBJ1-6
TGTGCCAGCAGCCGCACGCCTAGCGGGCCTGCCTACGAGCAGTACTTC,CASSRTPSGPAYEQYF,TRBD2,NA,TRBV3-1/TRBV3-2,TRBJ2-7
TGTGCCAGCAGTTATTGGCGGGGCACAGATACGCAGTATTTT,CASSYWRGTDTQYF,NA,NA,TRBV6-5,TRBJ2-3
TGTGCCAGCAGCGAGGGGGCAGGGGCCGAGCAGTACTTC,CASSEGAGAEQYF,TRBD1,few,TRBV14,TRBJ2-7
TGTGCCAGCAGTTCGACTAGCGGCAGTGAGCAGTTCTTC,CASSSTSGSEQFF,TRBD2,NA,TRBV27,TRBJ2-1
TGTGCCAGTAGTATCGTAGGGGGCGGGGAGCTGTTTTTT,CASSIVGGGELFF,NA,NA,TRBV19,TRBJ2-2
TGTGCCAGCACCCCTGGGGGTAACGATGAAGCTTTCTTT,CASTPGGNDEAFF,NA,NA,TRBV28,TRBJ1-1